Listed here is a single T cell receptor (beta chain). Original data processing: Researchers report that nucleated cell counts were estimated from reference gene primer amplification. TCRdb's copy holds only in-frame clones and misses some; the assay was immunoSEQ multiplex PCR. V, J and clone size are those of that table, while D and trimming were read from the DNA. The sample gives 200,000 to 250,000 clones, more than 85% of which show up once; over 6% is in the top ten. The sample originates from a study of blood T cell repertoires in COVID-19. Study details: Samples representing acute and convalescent COVID-19 were sourced from the United States, Italy and Spain. T cells, B-cell-depleted T cells, or PBMCs supplied cDNA or gDNA.

The sequencing sample was made of peripheral blood. This sequence was found in a woman in her seventies with active or convalescent COVID-19.

The CDR3 protein is CASTRAGPHQSEQFF. The CDR3 DNA sequence: TGTGCCAGCACCCGGGCGGGTCCCCACCAGAGTGAGCAGTTCTTC. The rearrangement links TRBV6-5 to TRBJ2-1; maybe TRBD2 (5 bases). Deletions cut 7 bases from V and 9 bases from J, with 22 bases between. This CDR3 contains 15 residues. In germline, CDR1 is MNHEY, CDR2 SVGAGI.